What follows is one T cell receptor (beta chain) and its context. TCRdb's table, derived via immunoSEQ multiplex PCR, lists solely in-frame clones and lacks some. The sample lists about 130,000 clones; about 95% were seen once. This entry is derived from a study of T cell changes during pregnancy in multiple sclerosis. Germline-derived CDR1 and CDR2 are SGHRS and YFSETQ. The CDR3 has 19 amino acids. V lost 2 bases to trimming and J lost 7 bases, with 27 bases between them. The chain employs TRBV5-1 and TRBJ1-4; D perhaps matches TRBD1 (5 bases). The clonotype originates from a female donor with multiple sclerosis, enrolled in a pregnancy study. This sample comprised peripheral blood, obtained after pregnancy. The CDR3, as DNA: TGCGCCAGCAGCTTAACCCTACCCGGGACTACACAAAGAAGTGAAAAACTGTTTTTT. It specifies CASSLTLPGTTQRSEKLFF.